Each of the 9 T cell receptor beta chains below was sequenced from the same sample in a study of CXCR3-negative and CXCR3-positive naive CD8 T cells. Study-level results: Greater hydrophobicity was found in TRB CDR3s of CXCR3-positive naive cells than of CXCR3-negative naive cells.

Carrying UMI labels, the TRB cDNA libraries were prepared through 5' RACE. TCRdb re-called the 5' RACE reads, yielding one record per CDR3 amino acid sequence without DNA. Recorded here are roughly 50,000 distinct CDR3 sequences; the top ten clones represent approximately 0.52%. Their antigen targets remain unknown. Sequencing input: naive CXCR3+ CD8+ T cells from blood. Subset indicated: CD45RO-CCR7+CD27+CD95- naive CD8+ T cells expressing CXCR3 (TNR3+). Source of these receptors: a human donor in good health. Some clones in this sample may be carry-over from other donors' samples.

This clonotype is deemed medium-sized by its frequency. The rearrangement uses TRBV14 and TRBJ2-5; there is no DNA to check the TCRdb D call of TRBD1. CDR1 is SGHDN and CDR2 is FVKESK in the germline V gene. This CDR3 spans 14 amino acids. Here the CDR3 reads CASSQEEGGETQYF.

This chain links TRBV29-1 with TRBJ2-7; as DNA is missing, the TRBD1 call by TCRdb cannot be tested. The germline CDR1 and CDR2 sequences are SQVTM and ANQGSEA. This CDR3 contains 13 residues. This chain's CDR3 is CSVRGPGSYEQYF.

The chain couples TRBV29-1 to TRBJ2-7. CDR1 SQVTM and CDR2 ANQGSEA come from the germline V gene. The CDR3 sequence is 13 residues long. The CDR3 sequence: CSVMTDSSYEQYF.

V usage is TRBV28 and J usage is TRBJ2-7; there is no DNA to check the TCRdb D call of TRBD1. CDR3 length: 14 residues. Germline lookup yields CDR1 MDHEN and CDR2 SYDVKM. The CDR3 is CASSFRGLAYEQYF.

The CDR3 spells CASSSAGGPNEQFF. The chain couples TRBV12-3 or TRBV12-4 to TRBJ2-1; no DNA is available, so the TRBD2 call from TCRdb remains unchecked. This CDR3 contains 14 residues.

The chain is built from TRBV12-5 and TRBJ2-5; the TCRdb D gene call, TRBD2, has no DNA to confirm it. The length of the CDR3 is 17 residues. The germline V gene encodes CDR1 LGHNT and CDR2 FRNRAP. The CDR3 loop reads CASGLVQLAGAGETQYF.

The chain has TRBV4-1 and TRBJ1-4. This CDR3 is 12 amino acids long. Germline V gene sequence: CDR1 MGHRA, CDR2 YSYEKL. The chain's CDR3 is CASSQDDEKLFF.

The chain joins TRBV28 to TRBJ1-1. CDR1 and CDR2 from the germline V gene are MDHEN and SYDVKM. The CDR3 runs 13 residues. This CDR3 is CASRHVEGTEAFF.

This rearrangement joins TRBV7-9 to TRBJ2-3; TCRdb selects TRBD2, and the lack of DNA leaves this call unchecked. The CDR3 has 18 amino acids. Per germline, CDR1 SEHNR and CDR2 FQNEAQ (reference sequence). Here the CDR3 reads CASSLDPSGTARTDTQYF.